Listed below are T cell receptor beta chains from one sample, sequenced in a study of T-cell memory formation after mild COVID-19. TCRdb re-analysed the 5' RACE reads in MiXCR, keeping a single row per CDR3 protein. The table shows some 270,000 distinct CDR3 sequences, with over 15% occurring only once. Sample: PBMCs or a T cell subset sorted from them (not recorded which). Receptors were obtained from an adult woman who had mild COVID-19 (a few samples of this study predate the infection). Cell type and time point are not known. The conserved cysteine and the conserved F or W are not part of the CDR3 here. A D gene is named only where the DNA matches it firmly.

D gene	V gene	J gene	CDR3 protein
TRBD2	TRBV12-3/TRBV12-4	TRBJ2-1	ASSRGGTYNEQF
TRBD2	TRBV5-4	TRBJ2-3	ASSWGGGRTDTQY
.	TRBV7-8	TRBJ1-1	ASSHGTFVEAF
.	TRBV7-2	TRBJ2-7	ASSPRRLLDGHEQY
.	TRBV20-1	TRBJ2-1	SASLATGVYNEQF
.	TRBV20-1	TRBJ2-5	SARDGGTQY
TRBD1	TRBV3-1	TRBJ2-1	ASSQGQGAPAEQF
.	TRBV12-3/TRBV12-4	TRBJ1-5	ASSGQLNQPQH
TRBD2	TRBV6-6	TRBJ2-1	ASSLVAGVYNEQF
.	TRBV4-1	TRBJ1-4	ASSQSGGRALWEKLF
TRBD1	TRBV24-1	TRBJ2-2	ATSDGARTGLGTGELF
TRBD2	TRBV20-1	TRBJ2-1	SAGRSLAGEQF
.	TRBV5-1	TRBJ2-2	ASSLVRRAELF
.	TRBV6-1	TRBJ1-2	ASSEYPGVNYGYT
.	TRBV7-8	TRBJ2-4	ASTKGGFKNIQY
.	TRBV6-6	TRBJ1-1	ASSPRQPNTEAF
.	TRBV12-3/TRBV12-4	TRBJ2-3	AIRGTASTDTQY
TRBD2	TRBV24-1	TRBJ2-3	ATSDVTRTRGGEDTQY
.	TRBV7-2	TRBJ2-5	ASSLAPGRGETQY
TRBD2	TRBV12-3/TRBV12-4	TRBJ2-5	ASSWTSPETQY
TRBD1	TRBV4-1	TRBJ1-2	ASSQGTGGYYGYT
.	TRBV20-1	TRBJ1-5	SARDKGIPNQPQH
.	TRBV11-2	TRBJ2-7	ASSPGTGRGSEQY
.	TRBV19	TRBJ1-5	ASKGRAVPNQPQH
.	TRBV11-2	TRBJ2-7	ASSPLGLSSYEQY
.	TRBV28	TRBJ1-2	ASSSPAGSNYGYT
.	TRBV6-1	TRBJ2-7	ASSEYSVITYEQY
.	TRBV20-1	TRBJ1-2	SASTPTGGYGYT
TRBD1	TRBV7-2	TRBJ1-2	ATGQGARKSDYT
.	TRBV12-3/TRBV12-4	TRBJ1-6	ASSLVRGGAIYNSPLH
.	TRBV5-1	TRBJ2-5	ASSFWSGDETQY
.	TRBV12-3/TRBV12-4	TRBJ2-1	ASSLAPGAGSDEQF
TRBD1	TRBV10-3	TRBJ1-1	AISTTGTANTEAF
TRBD1	TRBV12-3/TRBV12-4	TRBJ2-7	ASRQGRTYEQY
TRBD1	TRBV20-1	TRBJ2-2	SARGQSNTGELF
.	TRBV5-1	TRBJ1-3	ASSSGGATTGSTIY
TRBD2	TRBV14	TRBJ2-7	ASSQDASGRAYEQY
TRBD1	TRBV20-1	TRBJ1-2	SARPGQSSNYGYT
TRBD2	TRBV4-1	TRBJ2-7	ASSQVLQRGYEQY
.	TRBV6-5	TRBJ2-3	ASSSTYEDTQY
TRBD2	TRBV6-6	TRBJ2-4	ASRTSGGTQWGIQY
.	TRBV5-1	TRBJ2-7	ASSLAIRTDKLSSYEQY
TRBD2	TRBV3-1	TRBJ2-5	ASSQAGLAGRTQY
.	TRBV4-1	TRBJ1-1	ASSQGPTRLNTEAF
.	TRBV11-3	TRBJ2-5	ASSLGGRDQETQY
.	TRBV5-1	TRBJ1-1	ASRQRTGLNTEAF
.	TRBV25-1	TRBJ1-1	ACQQGDMTEAF
TRBD1	TRBV6-6	TRBJ1-2	ASTPGQGSLNYGYT
.	TRBV5-1	TRBJ2-3	ASNTGLIEGDTQY
TRBD1	TRBV13	TRBJ1-1	ASSGGTGLNTEAF
TRBD2	TRBV7-6	TRBJ2-7	ASSLGLAEGRYEQY
.	TRBV7-2	TRBJ2-2	ASSPWPGGTGELF
.	TRBV12-3/TRBV12-4	TRBJ1-1	ASSFSGAGNTEAF
TRBD1	TRBV7-9	TRBJ2-1	ASSPGQPSYNEQF
.	TRBV7-9	TRBJ1-1	ASSLGVAAEAF
TRBD1	TRBV4-1	TRBJ2-4	ASSQVPGQGIAKNIQY
TRBD2	TRBV10-3	TRBJ2-5	AGGGGETQY
.	TRBV5-1	TRBJ1-4	ASSLAGRVDEKLF
.	TRBV12-3/TRBV12-4	TRBJ1-1	ASSLDQGRNTEAF